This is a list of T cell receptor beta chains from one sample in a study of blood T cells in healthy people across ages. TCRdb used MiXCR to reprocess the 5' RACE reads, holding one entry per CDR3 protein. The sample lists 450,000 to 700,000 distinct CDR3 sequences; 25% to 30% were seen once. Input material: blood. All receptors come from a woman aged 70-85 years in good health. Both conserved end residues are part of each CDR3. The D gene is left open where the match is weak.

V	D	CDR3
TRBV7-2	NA	CASSPGGSGANVLTF
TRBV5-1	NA	CASSLDENYGYTF
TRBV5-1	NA	CASSDSNYGYTF
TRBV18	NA	CASSSRAEGYANTGELFF
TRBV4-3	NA	CASSQDPGGNQPQHF
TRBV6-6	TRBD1	CASRRDRGQIGELFF
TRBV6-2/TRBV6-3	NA	CASSLFDPDYQPQHF
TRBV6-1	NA	CASSEWDSEGNEQFF
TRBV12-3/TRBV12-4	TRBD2	CASSFSGTSGGAGETQYF
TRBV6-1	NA	CASSEGREADTQYF
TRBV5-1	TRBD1	CASSRPQGDRSEQFF
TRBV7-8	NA	CASSLGYKQYF
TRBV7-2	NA	CASSALRAIHNEQFF
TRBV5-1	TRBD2	CASSYIPGLAGVYNEQFF
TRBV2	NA	CASSDPGRGGYTF
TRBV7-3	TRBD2	CASGGTRGEQFF
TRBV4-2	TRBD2	CASSQVDLAAGSTDTQYF
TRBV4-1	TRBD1	CASSQVEGARYGYTF
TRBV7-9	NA	CASSPAGEGYTF
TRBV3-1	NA	CASSKNEKLFF
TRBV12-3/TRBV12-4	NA	CASSLSANTEAFF
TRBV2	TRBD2	CASRRSGALTDTQYF
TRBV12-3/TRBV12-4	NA	CASSYIRRTALGETQYF
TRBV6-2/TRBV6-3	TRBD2	CASTKQRTGGADTQYF
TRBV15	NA	CATSRNREKYF
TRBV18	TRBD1	CASSLGQGAWNEQYF